This T cell receptor beta chain appears in the sequencing data of a study of long-term antiretroviral therapy in people with HIV. Study results and caveats: Blood in the study was drawn between about 2003 and 2017, possibly under older ART regimens, which may be less effective than current ones.

The CDR3 totals 14 residues. Germline lookup yields CDR1 SQVTM and CDR2 ANQGSEA. V trimming: 7 bases; J trimming: 4 bases; junction bases outside the gene matches: 9. The run of the v3.0 immunoSEQ assay was at survey level. In sequencing, about 35,000-50,000 T-cell genomes per sample were targeted. Measured with immunoSEQ multiplex PCR; TCRdb has only the in-frame clones, and not every one. The repertoire includes 20,000 to 25,000 clones, roughly three quarters of them detected once, and roughly 10% sits in the top ten. On this clone itself: Its antigen remains unidentified.

All donors provided no fewer than one pre-ART and no fewer than two post-ART PBMC samples. This specimen consisted of unsorted PBMCs, obtained 1.1 years before starting antiretroviral therapy. This sequence joins TRBV29-1 and TRBJ2-2; TRBD2 aligns across 7 bases. This clonotype was obtained from a middle-aged woman with HIV. This chain's CDR3 is CSARAGLGTGELFF. The CDR3 region has the DNA TGCAGCGCCCGAGCGGGGCTTGGCACCGGGGAGCTGTTTTTT.